The 24 T cell receptor beta chains below were found in one sample sequenced in a study of blood T cell repertoires in COVID-19. This table comes from immunoSEQ multiplex PCR, and its TCRdb copy is limited to in-frame clones, with some not included. The sample comprises under 250,000 clones, approximately 82% of which are singletons, and less than 3% rests with the top ten. The sequencing input was peripheral blood. These receptors all stem from a man aged 45-60 years with active or convalescent COVID-19.

The chain employs TRBV19 and TRBJ2-5; a possible D gene is TRBD2 (5 bases). Germline V gene sequence: CDR1 LNHDA, CDR2 SQIVND (reference sequence). The V gene lost 2 bases and the J gene lost 5 bases, with 15 bases spanning the gap. The CDR3 has 15 residues. CDR3 nucleotides: TGTGCCAGTAGTATATCCCCCCCGGGCGGGGAGACCCAGTACTTC. Amino acid sequence: CASSISPPGGETQYF.

This clone was counted only a few times. The V gene is TRBV11-2, the J gene TRBJ1-1; D gene uncertain. Trimming took off 5 bases at V and 5 bases at J, with 15 bases between the two ends. The CDR3 totals 14 residues. Germline lookup yields CDR1 SGHAT and CDR2 FQNNGV. The CDR3 coding sequence is TGTGCCAGCAGCAATCCCTCCTCCGGGACTGAAGCTTTCTTT. As protein: CASSNPSSGTEAFF.

The J gene is TRBJ1-1, the V gene TRBV28, with 10 positions matching TRBD1. CDR3 length: 12 residues. The V gene's germline CDR1 is MDHEN and CDR2 SYDVKM. The V gene end was trimmed by 8 bases and the J gene end by 11 bases; junction bases not matched to a gene: 8. CDR3 DNA: TGTGCCAGCGGTTGGACAGGGGGTCTCGCTTTCTTT. Protein product: CASGWTGGLAFF.

This chain links TRBV5-1 with TRBJ1-1, with TRBD1 matching over 9 bases. Germline CDR1 reads SGHRS; CDR2 reads YFSETQ. The V and J ends lost 0 bases and 4 bases, in that order; junction bases with no gene match: 4. The CDR3 has 15 amino acids. The CDR3 DNA reads as TGCGCCAGCAGCTTGGCCCTGGGACAGGGCACTGAAGCTTTCTTT. The encoded protein is CASSLALGQGTEAFF.

CDR3 bases: TGTGCCAGCAGCGTAGCGGCGGGGGGGCCCGGGGATACGCAGTATTTT. It yields the protein CASSVAAGGPGDTQYF. J is TRBJ2-3 and V is TRBV9, with 9 bases aligning to TRBD2. J lost 6 bases, V lost 0 bases, and 8 bases had no gene match. The CDR3 is 16 residues long. The V gene's germline CDR1 is SGDLS and CDR2 YYNGEE.

V is TRBV4-3 and J is TRBJ2-4, with 7 positions matching TRBD1. The CDR3 loop spans 16 amino acids. CDR1 LGHNA and CDR2 YSLEER come from the germline V gene. With V trimmed by 2 bases and J by 1 base, 5 bases remained unmatched. CDR3: CASSQRAQGAKNIQYF. The CDR3 coding sequence is TGCGCCAGCAGCCAAAGAGCACAGGGGGCCAAAAACATTCAGTACTTC.

The chain carries TRBV6-6 and TRBJ1-6; 9 positions match TRBD1. This CDR3 spans 14 amino acids. J gave up 6 bases and V 9 bases, and 6 bases lay outside the gene matches. CDR1 and CDR2 (germline): MNHNY, SVGAGI (reference sequence). CDR3 in amino acids: CASEPGQGNSPLHF. The CDR3 nucleotides read TGTGCCAGTGAGCCGGGACAGGGTAATTCACCCCTCCACTTT.

The chain recombines TRBV4-2 with TRBJ1-1; 10 nucleotides match TRBD1. Germline V lookup: CDR1 LGHNA, CDR2 YNFKEQ. The trim removed 4 bases at V and 4 bases at J, leaving 0 bases unmatched. The CDR3 has 13 residues. CDR3 in DNA: TGTGCCAGCAGCCGACAGGGGGCCACTGAAGCTTTCTTT. Its translation: CASSRQGATEAFF.

This clone turned up a few times. V is TRBV18 and J is TRBJ1-3, with D tentatively TRBD1 (6 bases). From germline, CDR1 is KGHSH and CDR2 LQKENI. The CDR3 length is 14 residues. V was shortened by 1 base and J by 2 bases, with 6 bases between the two germline ends. The CDR3 reads CASSPQGAGNTIYF. The CDR3 coding sequence is TGTGCCAGCTCACCACAGGGGGCTGGAAACACCATATATTTT. Supplemented by reference TRBV18 and TRBJ1-3, the full variable domain reads NAGVMQNPRHLVRRRGQEARLRCSPMKGHSHVYWYRQLPEEGLKFMVYLQKENIIDESGMPKERFSAEFPKEGPSILRIQQVVRGDSAAYFCASSPQGAGNTIYFGEGSWLTVV.

The V call is TRBV5-1, the J call TRBJ1-2, with a possible D match to TRBD1 (6 bases). Germline values: CDR1 SGHRS, CDR2 YFSETQ. V was clipped by 0 bases and J by 0 bases, with 9 bases between them. The CDR3 runs to 15 residues. The DNA for the CDR3 is TGCGCCAGCAGCTTGGCTCGGACAGCTAACTATGGCTACACCTTC. Its translation: CASSLARTANYGYTF.

J is TRBJ2-1 and V is TRBV27, with TRBD2 matching over 7 bases. The CDR3 loop spans 15 amino acids. The V gene's germline CDR1 is MNHEY and CDR2 SMNVEV (reference sequence). V was pared by 3 bases and J by 0 bases, with 2 bases of the junction left unmatched. The CDR3 reads CASSLGLNSYNEQFF. The DNA for the CDR3 is TGTGCCAGCAGTTTGGGACTAAACTCCTACAATGAGCAGTTCTTC.

This clone was seen once. The rearrangement uses TRBV11-2 and TRBJ2-7; possibly TRBD2 for D (5 bases). Trimming took 0 bases from V and 3 from J, leaving 9 bases between them. The CDR3 length is 14 residues. Germline-derived CDR1 and CDR2 are SGHAT and FQNNGV. CDR3 DNA: TGTGCCAGCAGCTTAGATGAGGGAATCTACGAGCAGTACTTC. Translated: CASSLDEGIYEQYF. The entire variable domain, with the rest obtained from reference TRBV11-2 and TRBJ2-7, is as follows: EAGVAQSPRYKIIEKRQSVAFWCNPISGHATLYWYQQILGQGPKLLIQFQNNGVVDDSQLPKDRFSAERLKGVDSTLKIQPAKLEDSAVYLCASSLDEGIYEQYFGPGTRLTVT.

V gene TRBV13 combines with J gene TRBJ2-1; TRBD2 might be the D (6 bases). This CDR3 region has 16 residues. The V end lost 1 base, the J end lost 5 bases, and 15 bases lay between the germline ends. Germline CDR1 and CDR2: PRHDT and FYEKMQ (reference sequence). The CDR3 is CASSLVPGTPNNEQFF. Here the CDR3 DNA reads TGTGCCAGCAGCTTAGTACCCGGGACTCCCAACAATGAGCAGTTCTTC.

This rearrangement joins TRBV5-1 to TRBJ2-2; no definite D call. CDR3 length: 15 residues. V dropped 2 bases and J dropped 8 bases, with 16 bases sitting between them. Germline V gives CDR1 SGHRS, CDR2 YFSETQ. This CDR3 reads CASSFGGQVAGELFF. For the CDR3, the DNA is TGCGCCAGCAGCTTCGGTGGTCAGGTCGCTGGGGAGCTGTTTTTT.

V usage is TRBV27 and J usage is TRBJ1-6; maybe TRBD1 (6 bases). CDR1 and CDR2 from the germline V gene are MNHEY and SMNVEV (reference sequence). V was pared by 5 bases and J by 7 bases, with 18 bases between. The CDR3 totals 16 residues. The CDR3: CASSPNGEGGNSPLHF. As DNA, the CDR3 is TGTGCCAGCAGTCCCAACGGGGAGGGGGGAAATTCACCCCTCCACTTT.

This clone was seen only once. This chain uses TRBV23-1 with TRBJ2-7; D unresolved. TRBV23-1 is reported as an ORF; its role is uncertain. V lost 4 bases and J lost 5, with 12 bases in between. This CDR3 is 13 amino acids long. The CDR3 nucleotides read TGCGCCAGCAGTCGGCATTCTCTCCACGAGCAGTACTTC. It encodes CASSRHSLHEQYF.

The chain employs TRBV2 and TRBJ1-1, with 10 bases that match TRBD1. CDR3 length: 16 amino acids. Per the germline V gene, CDR1 is SNHLY and CDR2 is FYNNEI. The ends lost 8 bases at V and 5 bases at J; junction bases unmatched: 14. The CDR3 region is CASSGTGVPQGTEAFF. CDR3 nucleotides: TGTGCCAGCTCCGGGACAGGGGTTCCGCAGGGGACTGAAGCTTTCTTT. Supplemented by reference TRBV2 and TRBJ1-1, the full variable domain reads EPEVTQTPSHQVTQMGQEVILRCVPISNHLYFYWYRQILGQKVEFLVSFYNNEISEKSEIFDDQFSVERPDGSNFTLKIRSTKLEDSAMYFCASSGTGVPQGTEAFFGQGTRLTVV.

This clone was seen only a few times. The chain couples TRBV20-1 to TRBJ1-1; D not resolved. V was shortened by 2 bases and J by 3 bases, with 4 bases between the two germline ends. This CDR3 is built from 11 residues. In germline, CDR1 is DFQATT, CDR2 SNEGSKA (reference sequence). The CDR3 spells CSARIDTEAFF. The CDR3 DNA follows: TGCAGTGCTAGAATCGACACTGAAGCTTTCTTT.

The gene calls are TRBV27 and TRBJ2-5; weak D call: TRBD2 (5 bases). Trimming cost V 4 bases and J 2 bases, with 14 bases left between them. Germline V CDR1 and CDR2: MNHEY, SMNVEV (reference sequence). This CDR3 is 15 amino acids long. CDR3 residues: CASSSPGMGQETQYF. In nucleotides, the CDR3 is TGTGCCAGCAGTTCGCCGGGGATGGGGCAAGAGACCCAGTACTTC.

The chain uses TRBV10-3 and TRBJ1-1, with 7 bases matching TRBD1. Germline values: CDR1 ENHRY, CDR2 SYGVKD. With 7 bases clipped from V and 3 bases from J, the junction kept 5 bases outside the gene matches. The CDR3 spans 13 residues. In DNA form, the CDR3 reads TGTGCCATCACACAGGGGATGGACACTGAAGCTTTCTTT. Amino acids: CAITQGMDTEAFF.

The chain uses TRBV5-8 and TRBJ2-2; no clear D. Germline CDR1 SGHTS, CDR2 YDEGEE. CDR3 size: 13 residues. V dropped 0 bases and J dropped 7 bases, with 7 bases sitting between them. Here the CDR3 DNA reads TGTGCCAGCAGCTTGGGCGAGATCGGGGAGCTGTTTTTT. Its translation: CASSLGEIGELFF.

The chain joins TRBV30 to TRBJ1-4, with D perhaps matching TRBD1 (6 bases). The CDR3 totals 15 residues. The germline V gene encodes CDR1 GTSNPN and CDR2 SVGIG (reference sequence). The V and J ends lost 0 bases and 5 bases respectively, with 13 bases between them. CDR3: CAWSVPTRGNEKLFF. CDR3 sequence (DNA): TGTGCCTGGAGTGTACCCACAAGGGGGAATGAAAAACTGTTTTTT.

This chain links TRBV10-3 with TRBJ1-2; tentatively, D is TRBD1 (5 bases). Trimming pared 5 bases from V and 6 bases from J, leaving 13 bases between. Germline-derived CDR1 and CDR2 are ENHRY and SYGVKD. CDR3 length: 13 amino acids. This CDR3 reads CAISPDGGNGYTF. CDR3 sequence (DNA): TGTGCCATCAGTCCCGATGGGGGGAATGGCTACACCTTC.

This clone was seen once. The gene calls are TRBV5-6 and TRBJ1-5, with 11 positions matching TRBD1. Germline CDR1 and CDR2: SGHDT and YYEEEE. Trimming at V came to 4 bases and at J to 5 bases, leaving 5 bases not matched to a gene. The length of the CDR3 is 15 residues. This CDR3 is CASSPADRGHQPQHF. DNA for the CDR3: TGTGCCAGCAGCCCCGCGGACAGGGGGCATCAGCCCCAGCATTTT.